A single sample gave rise to the 24 T cell receptor beta chains below, sequenced in a study of CD8 T cells in Susac syndrome. The RNA input was about 0.5 to 1 ug, and it was reverse transcribed with random hexamers. TCRdb reprocessed the immunoSEQ multiplex PCR reads via MiXCR and lists one record per CDR3 protein. This sample has 100,000 or so distinct CDR3 sequences, with 95% found just once. Sequencing was carried out using CD8+ T cells from PBMCs. These receptors originate from a human donor with Susac syndrome.

This rearrangement joins TRBV20-1 to TRBJ1-1, with D unclear. CDR1 DFQATT and CDR2 SNEGSKA come from the germline V gene (reference sequence). The CDR3 totals 13 residues. V was trimmed by 5 bases and J by 1 base, leaving 11 bases between them. The CDR3 here is CSAQDTKNTEAFF. The CDR3 DNA follows: TGCAGTGCTCAAGACACAAAGAACACTGAAGCTTTCTTT.

The chain combines TRBV20-1 with TRBJ1-1; 8 bases line up with TRBD1. Germline values: CDR1 DFQATT, CDR2 SNEGSKA (reference sequence). V lost 1 base to trimming and J lost 5 bases; unmatched junction nucleotides: 15. This CDR3 spans 17 amino acids. CDR3 residues: CSARGTDREMRVTEAFF. In DNA form, the CDR3 reads TGCAGTGCTAGAGGCACGGACAGGGAAATGAGAGTTACTGAAGCTTTCTTT.

The J gene is TRBJ2-1, the V gene TRBV28; possibly TRBD1 for D (6 bases). Between the trimmed V and J ends, which lost 5 bases and 5 bases, there was a span of 22 bases. CDR3 length equals 17 residues. CDR1 is MDHEN and CDR2 is SYDVKM in the germline V gene. This CDR3 reads CASSPPLTGTSDNEQFF. The CDR3 DNA reads TGTGCCAGCAGTCCTCCACTCACAGGGACGTCCGACAATGAGCAGTTCTTC.

The chain recombines TRBV3-1 with TRBJ2-7; 8 bases are shared with TRBD1. Unmatched junction bases numbered 7, after V lost 0 bases and J lost 3 bases. The CDR3 contains 16 residues. Germline assignment: CDR1 LGHDT and CDR2 YNNKEL (reference sequence). The CDR3 sequence is CASSQDTRTGYYEQYF. CDR3 DNA: TGTGCCAGCAGCCAAGATACTCGGACAGGGTACTACGAGCAGTACTTC.

This chain uses TRBV3-1 with TRBJ2-7; D may match TRBD1 or TRBD2 (6 bases each). Germline assignment: CDR1 LGHDT and CDR2 YNNKEL (reference sequence). The V gene lost 6 bases and the J gene lost 7 bases, with 13 bases spanning the gap. This CDR3 contains 12 residues. CDR3 sequence reads: CASSAQGREQYF. CDR3 nucleotide sequence: TGTGCCAGCAGTGCCCAGGGGAGGGAGCAGTACTTC.

The chain employs TRBV2 and TRBJ2-5; 11 nucleotides align to TRBD2. The CDR3 sequence is 15 residues long. CDR1 is SNHLY and CDR2 is FYNNEI in the germline V gene. Losses at the gene ends were 3 bases for V and 7 bases for J; bases not matched to a gene: 7. CDR3: CASSEVAGGPGTQYF. In DNA form, the CDR3 reads TGTGCCAGCAGTGAGGTAGCGGGGGGGCCGGGGACCCAGTACTTC.

The J gene is TRBJ1-6, the V gene TRBV7-8; D unresolved. Looked up from germline, CDR1 is SGHVS and CDR2 is FQNEAQ. V was cut by 5 bases and J by 10 bases, with 12 bases left in between. The CDR3 length is 13 residues. Here the CDR3 reads CASSARLPSPLHF. CDR3 DNA: TGTGCCAGCAGCGCCCGACTCCCCTCACCCCTCCACTTT.

This chain connects TRBV20-1 to TRBJ2-1, with a weak D call TRBD2 (6 bases). This CDR3 spans 11 amino acids. The V gene's germline CDR1 is DFQATT and CDR2 SNEGSKA (reference sequence). The ends were cut back, 3 bases at V and 8 bases at J, with 8 bases in the middle. The CDR3 DNA sequence: TGCAGTGCTAGGAAGCGGGATGAGCAGTTCTTC. Translation: CSARKRDEQFF.

In this sample, this clonotype turned up once. The J gene is TRBJ2-4, the V gene TRBV20-1; D call uncertain. Trimming stripped 5 bases from V and 9 bases from J, with 14 bases between. This CDR3 is built from 12 residues. Germline V lookup: CDR1 DFQATT, CDR2 SNEGSKA (reference sequence). CDR3 DNA: TGCAGTGCTGAAGCCCGGTTCGGCATTCAGTACTTC. Its protein product is CSAEARFGIQYF.

The chain combines TRBV24-1 with TRBJ2-3; D ambiguous. Germline CDR1 is KGHDR and CDR2 is SFDVKD. V was cut by 5 bases and J by 2 bases, with 4 bases left in between. CDR3 length: 12 residues. The CDR3 loop reads CATSAPTDTQYF. In DNA form, the CDR3 reads TGTGCCACCAGTGCCCCCACAGATACGCAGTATTTT.

This clonotype was seen just once. The chain links TRBV18 to TRBJ2-5, with a tentative D call TRBD2 (5 bases). Germline V CDR1 and CDR2: KGHSH, LQKENI. The CDR3 spans 14 residues. V was pared by 3 bases and J by 1 base, with 9 bases between. CDR3 residues: CASSPWELQETQYF. DNA for the CDR3: TGTGCCAGCTCACCTTGGGAGCTCCAAGAGACCCAGTACTTC.

This chain uses TRBV20-1 with TRBJ1-5; D is uncertain. Germline-derived CDR1 and CDR2 are DFQATT and SNEGSKA (reference sequence). Trimming stripped 0 bases from V and 0 bases from J, with 6 bases between. The CDR3 spans 14 residues. The chain's CDR3 is CSAREQYSNQPQHF. The CDR3 nucleotides read TGCAGTGCTAGAGAGCAATATAGCAATCAGCCCCAGCATTTT.

DNA of the CDR3: TGTGCCAGCAGCCCGGACAGGGTGGGTGAAGCTTTCTTT. It encodes CASSPDRVGEAFF. The V call is TRBV14, the J call TRBJ1-1; 8 nucleotides match TRBD1. The CDR3 totals 13 residues. The V gene end was trimmed by 4 bases and the J gene end by 7 bases; junction bases not matched to a gene: 5. Germline V gives CDR1 SGHDN, CDR2 FVKESK. Based on the CDR3 plus reference TRBV14 and TRBJ1-1, the full variable domain is EAGVTQFPSHSVIEKGQTVTLRCDPISGHDNLYWYRRVMGKEIKFLLHFVKESKQDESGMPNNRFLAERTGGTYSTLKVQPAELEDSGVYFCASSPDRVGEAFFGQGTRLTVV.

The genes are TRBV28 and TRBJ2-7; maybe TRBD1 (6 bases). Per the germline V gene, CDR1 is MDHEN and CDR2 is SYDVKM. V shed 8 bases and J shed 4 bases, with 18 bases lying between them. The CDR3 is 14 residues long. CDR3 bases: TGTGCCAGCGGACCCAGGGGATGGCTATACGAGCAGTACTTC. Translation gives CASGPRGWLYEQYF. The whole variable domain, remainder taken from reference TRBV28 and TRBJ2-7, is DVKVTQSSRYLVKRTGEKVFLECVQDMDHENMFWYRQDPGLGLRLIYFSYDVKMKEKGDIPEGYSVSREKKERFSLILESASTNQTSMYLCASGPRGWLYEQYFGPGTRLTVT.

The V call is TRBV24-1, the J call TRBJ2-5, with D unclear. CDR1 and CDR2 from the germline V gene are KGHDR and SFDVKD. The CDR3 is 14 amino acids. Trimming took off 0 bases at V and 2 bases at J, with 6 bases between the two ends. Here the CDR3 reads CATSDLAAQETQYF. The CDR3, as DNA: TGTGCCACCAGTGATTTGGCAGCGCAAGAGACCCAGTACTTC.

The chain uses TRBV7-6 and TRBJ2-7; D is ambiguous. Germline V gives CDR1 SGHVS, CDR2 FNYEAQ. This CDR3 comprises 15 residues. The ends were cut back, 1 base at V and 13 bases at J, with 23 bases in the middle. For the CDR3, the DNA is TGTGCCAGCAGCTTAGAGGAAATCTCGTCGGGCTGGATCTACTTC. Amino acids: CASSLEEISSGWIYF.

V gene TRBV9 combines with J gene TRBJ2-6; 8 nucleotides agree with TRBD1. Germline loops: CDR1 SGDLS, CDR2 YYNGEE. The CDR3 runs to 15 residues. V lost 4 bases and J lost 7; bases outside the gene matches: 7. CDR3 coding DNA: TGTGCCAGCAGCCTTAAGGACAGGGCTGCCAACGTCCTGACTTTC. This codes for CASSLKDRAANVLTF.

This clonotype has only one observation. This chain uses TRBV20-1 with TRBJ1-1; D ambiguous. V gave up 6 bases and J gave up 4 bases, with 12 bases separating them. The CDR3 is made up of 12 amino acids. Germline V CDR1 and CDR2: DFQATT, SNEGSKA (reference sequence). The chain's CDR3 is CSALLRSTEAFF. The DNA of the CDR3 is TGCAGTGCCCTCCTCCGGAGCACTGAAGCTTTCTTT.

The rearrangement links TRBV29-1 to TRBJ1-1; 7 positions match TRBD1. The CDR3 extends over 13 amino acids. Looked up from germline, CDR1 is SQVTM and CDR2 is ANQGSEA. With V trimmed by 0 bases and J by 10 bases, 8 bases remained unmatched. This chain's CDR3 is CSVEEGTAWSAFF. CDR3 DNA sequence: TGCAGCGTTGAAGAAGGGACAGCATGGTCAGCTTTCTTT.

This chain connects TRBV29-1 to TRBJ2-5, with 9 nucleotides matching TRBD2. The trim removed 7 bases at V and 3 bases at J, leaving 12 bases unmatched. This CDR3 region has 15 residues. Per the germline V gene, CDR1 is SQVTM and CDR2 is ANQGSEA. The CDR3 protein is CSARGGLAIKETQYF. In nucleotides, the CDR3 is TGCAGCGCCCGAGGTGGACTAGCGATAAAAGAGACCCAGTACTTC. The complete variable domain, with remaining parts taken from reference TRBV29-1 and TRBJ2-5, reads SAVISQKPSRDICQRGTSLTIQCQVDSQVTMMFWYRQQPGQSLTLIATANQGSEATYESGFVIDKFPISRPNLTFSTLTVSNMSPEDSSIYLCSARGGLAIKETQYFGPGTRLLVL.

The count of this clonotype is one. The rearrangement joins TRBV15 to TRBJ1-4; D is perhaps TRBD1 (5 bases). V lost 6 bases and J lost 7, with 18 bases in between. The V gene's germline CDR1 is LNHNV and CDR2 YYDKDF (reference sequence). The CDR3 has 15 residues. Here the CDR3 reads CATSEWDGVGEKLFF. Here the CDR3 DNA reads TGTGCCACCAGTGAGTGGGACGGCGTCGGTGAAAAACTGTTTTTT.

The chain couples TRBV20-1 to TRBJ2-7, with 8 bases identical to TRBD1. The CDR3 runs to 13 residues. The junction had 9 bases not matched to a gene; V was cut back by 6 bases and J by 5 bases. Germline V lookup: CDR1 DFQATT, CDR2 SNEGSKA (reference sequence). DNA of the CDR3: TGCAGTGCCCCCTCAGACAGGGGACACGAGCAGTACTTC. As protein: CSAPSDRGHEQYF.

The chain links TRBV19 to TRBJ2-1; possible D gene TRBD1, 5 bases. The CDR3 runs to 15 residues. The V gene's germline CDR1 is LNHDA and CDR2 SQIVND (reference sequence). Trimming took off 4 bases at V and 4 bases at J, with 14 bases between the two ends. In DNA form, the CDR3 reads TGTGCCAGTAGTACAGGTCGGGCAGGGTACAATGAGCAGTTCTTC. Amino acids: CASSTGRAGYNEQFF.

The chain recombines TRBV7-2 with TRBJ1-4; D not resolved. V was pared by 5 bases and J by 1 base, with 8 bases between. Per the germline V gene, CDR1 is SGHTA and CDR2 is FQGNSA. This CDR3 is 14 amino acids long. The DNA for the CDR3 is TGTGCCAGCAGCCTCCATATAACTAATGAAAAACTGTTTTTT. Translation: CASSLHITNEKLFF.